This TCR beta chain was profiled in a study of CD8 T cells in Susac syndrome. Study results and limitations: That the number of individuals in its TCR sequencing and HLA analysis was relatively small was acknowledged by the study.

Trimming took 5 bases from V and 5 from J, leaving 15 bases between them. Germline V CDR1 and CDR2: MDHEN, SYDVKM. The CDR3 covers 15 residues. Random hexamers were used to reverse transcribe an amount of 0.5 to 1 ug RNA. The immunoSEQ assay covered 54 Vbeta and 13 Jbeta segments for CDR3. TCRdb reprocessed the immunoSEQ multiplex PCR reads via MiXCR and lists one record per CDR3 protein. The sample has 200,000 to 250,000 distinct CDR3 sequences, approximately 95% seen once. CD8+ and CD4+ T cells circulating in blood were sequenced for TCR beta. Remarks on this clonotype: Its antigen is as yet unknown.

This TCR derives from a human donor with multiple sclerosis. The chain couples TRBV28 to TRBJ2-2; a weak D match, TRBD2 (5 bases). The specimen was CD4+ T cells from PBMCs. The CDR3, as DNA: TGTGCCAGCAGTCCCCGGACTGCTGGGACCGGGGAGCTGTTTTTT. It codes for CASSPRTAGTGELFF.